This is a list of T cell receptor beta chains from one sample in a study of shared clonotypes between healthy human individuals. Data came from immunoSEQ multiplex PCR; TCRdb stores just in-frame clones and leaves some out. The sample has roughly 760,000 clones; approximately 79% are singletons. Sequencing was done on a sample of memory CD4+ T cells sorted from blood. All receptors derive from a woman in her 30s in good health. Both conserved end residues are part of each CDR3. The D gene is left open where the match is weak. Size is stated for part of the rows, as once, few or many counts, or as a class when the clone is expanded.

v_gene: TRBV27; d_gene: TRBD1; j_gene: TRBJ1-3; abundance: many; CDR3nt: TGTGCCAGCAGGAGGGGGCAAGCGGAAAACACCATATATTTT; CDR3aa: CASRRGQAENTIYF
v_gene: TRBV10-2; d_gene: TRBD1; j_gene: TRBJ1-2; abundance: many; CDR3nt: TGCGCCAGCGCGGAGGGGGCTGTCTATGGCTACACCTTC; CDR3aa: CASAEGAVYGYTF
v_gene: TRBV5-1; d_gene: TRBD2; j_gene: TRBJ2-2; abundance: -; CDR3nt: TGCGCCAGCAGCCCTAGCGGGAGGCCCGGGGAGCTGTTTTTT; CDR3aa: CASSPSGRPGELFF
v_gene: TRBV27; d_gene: -; j_gene: TRBJ1-5; abundance: -; CDR3nt: TGTGCCAGCAGTTTATCTGGGAGTTTTATGAATCAGCCCCAGCATTTT; CDR3aa: CASSLSGSFMNQPQHF
v_gene: TRBV11-1; d_gene: -; j_gene: TRBJ2-7; abundance: -; CDR3nt: TGTGCCAGCAGCCGGGGCCAGCCTGACTACGAGCAGTACTTC; CDR3aa: CASSRGQPDYEQYF
v_gene: TRBV13; d_gene: TRBD2; j_gene: TRBJ2-4; abundance: -; CDR3nt: TGTGCCAGCAGCTTAGGACTAGCGGGTCTTACCAAAAACATTCAGTACTTC; CDR3aa: CASSLGLAGLTKNIQYF
v_gene: TRBV27; d_gene: -; j_gene: TRBJ2-6; abundance: -; CDR3nt: TGTGCCAGCACCCCGACTGGTCGGGGAAGGTCTGGGGCCAACGTCCTGACTTTC; CDR3aa: CASTPTGRGRSGANVLTF
v_gene: TRBV7-6; d_gene: -; j_gene: TRBJ2-2; abundance: -; CDR3nt: TGTGCCAGCAGCTCTAGCAGGGTTTCCGGGGAGCTGTTTTTT; CDR3aa: CASSSSRVSGELFF
v_gene: TRBV5-1; d_gene: -; j_gene: TRBJ1-3; abundance: -; CDR3nt: TGCGCCAGCAGCTTGTATTCCTCTGGAAACACCATATATTTT; CDR3aa: CASSLYSSGNTIYF
v_gene: TRBV6-6; d_gene: -; j_gene: TRBJ2-5; abundance: -; CDR3nt: TGTGCCAGCAGTTCCGACAAATACACGGGGACCCAGTACTTC; CDR3aa: CASSSDKYTGTQYF
v_gene: TRBV6-1; d_gene: -; j_gene: TRBJ2-2; abundance: many; CDR3nt: TGTGCCAGCCACCCCACAGGGCCGGCCGGGGAGCTGTTTTTT; CDR3aa: CASHPTGPAGELFF
v_gene: TRBV30; d_gene: TRBD1; j_gene: TRBJ1-2; abundance: -; CDR3nt: TGTGCCTGGAGGAGGGACAGGGGACCCTATGGCTACACCTTC; CDR3aa: CAWRRDRGPYGYTF
v_gene: TRBV7-6; d_gene: TRBD2; j_gene: TRBJ2-3; abundance: -; CDR3nt: TGTGCCAGCAGCTTACTGACTAGCGGGAGTCGAAAAGATACGCAGTATTTT; CDR3aa: CASSLLTSGSRKDTQYF
v_gene: TRBV28; d_gene: TRBD2; j_gene: TRBJ2-7; abundance: -; CDR3nt: TGTGCCAGCAGTTTGTCGGGGACTAGCGGGAGCTACGAGCAGTACTTC; CDR3aa: CASSLSGTSGSYEQYF
v_gene: TRBV28; d_gene: -; j_gene: TRBJ2-3; abundance: -; CDR3nt: TGTGCCAGCACCTTAAGCGGGACAGATACGCAGTATTTT; CDR3aa: CASTLSGTDTQYF
v_gene: TRBV15; d_gene: -; j_gene: TRBJ1-5; abundance: -; CDR3nt: TGTGCCACCAGGGCAGCAAATCAGCCCCAGCATTTT; CDR3aa: CATRAANQPQHF
v_gene: TRBV28; d_gene: -; j_gene: TRBJ2-7; abundance: -; CDR3nt: TGTGCCAGCAGGTTAGGGGGGGGATTCAGTGGGTCCTACGAGCAGTACTTC; CDR3aa: CASRLGGGFSGSYEQYF
v_gene: TRBV28; d_gene: TRBD2; j_gene: TRBJ2-1; abundance: -; CDR3nt: TGTGCCAGCAGTCCCCACCTAGCGGGAAAGGGTAATGAGCAGTTCTTC; CDR3aa: CASSPHLAGKGNEQFF
v_gene: TRBV28; d_gene: -; j_gene: TRBJ2-1; abundance: -; CDR3nt: TGTGCCAGCAGTTTAAGCTGGTCGCGGAATGAGCAGTTCTTC; CDR3aa: CASSLSWSRNEQFF
v_gene: TRBV6-6; d_gene: -; j_gene: TRBJ2-7; abundance: few; CDR3nt: TGTGCCAGCAGTTACGGGACTTCATACGAGCAGTACTTC; CDR3aa: CASSYGTSYEQYF
v_gene: TRBV28; d_gene: TRBD1; j_gene: TRBJ1-1; abundance: -; CDR3nt: TGTGCCAGCAGTCGGGGACAGGGTCTATACACTGAAGCTTTCTTT; CDR3aa: CASSRGQGLYTEAFF
v_gene: TRBV11-2; d_gene: -; j_gene: TRBJ2-6; abundance: -; CDR3nt: TGTGCCAGCAGCCCATTCTCTGGGGCCAACGTCCTGACTTTC; CDR3aa: CASSPFSGANVLTF
v_gene: TRBV5-1; d_gene: -; j_gene: TRBJ1-5; abundance: -; CDR3nt: TGCGCCAGCAGCTTGGAGGCAGGGGCAGGGCAGCCCCAGCATTTT; CDR3aa: CASSLEAGAGQPQHF
v_gene: TRBV28; d_gene: -; j_gene: TRBJ2-7; abundance: few; CDR3nt: TGTGCCAGCAGGACTGCGGGCAACGAGCAGTACTTC; CDR3aa: CASRTAGNEQYF
v_gene: TRBV4-1; d_gene: -; j_gene: TRBJ1-6; abundance: -; CDR3nt: TGCGCCAGCAGCCAAGGAAGGCTTGGGAATTCACCCCTCCACTTT; CDR3aa: CASSQGRLGNSPLHF
v_gene: TRBV29-1; d_gene: TRBD1; j_gene: TRBJ2-7; abundance: -; CDR3nt: TGCAGCGGCCGGACAGGACAGGGGGCCAACGAGCAGTACTTC; CDR3aa: CSGRTGQGANEQYF
v_gene: TRBV5-1; d_gene: -; j_gene: TRBJ2-3; abundance: -; CDR3nt: TGCGCCAGCAGCCTACCAGGGGCAGGAGATACGCAGTATTTT; CDR3aa: CASSLPGAGDTQYF
v_gene: TRBV7-8; d_gene: TRBD2; j_gene: TRBJ2-7; abundance: few; CDR3nt: TGTGCCAGCAGCCCTTTTTTCGGCGGGAGTCCCAACGAGCAGTACTTC; CDR3aa: CASSPFFGGSPNEQYF
v_gene: TRBV5-1; d_gene: -; j_gene: TRBJ2-1; abundance: once; CDR3nt: TGCGCCAGCAGCTTGGTGGCGGGATCCTACAATGAGCAGTTCTTC; CDR3aa: CASSLVAGSYNEQFF